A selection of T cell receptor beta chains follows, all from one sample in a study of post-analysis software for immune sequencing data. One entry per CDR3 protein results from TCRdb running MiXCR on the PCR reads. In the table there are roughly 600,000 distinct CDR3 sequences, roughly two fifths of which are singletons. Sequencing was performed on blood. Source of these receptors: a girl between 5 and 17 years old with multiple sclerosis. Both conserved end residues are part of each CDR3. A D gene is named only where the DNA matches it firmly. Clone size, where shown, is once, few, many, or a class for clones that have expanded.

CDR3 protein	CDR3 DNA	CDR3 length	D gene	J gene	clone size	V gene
CSASLGQGSYEQYF	TGCAGTGCTAGCCTGGGACAGGGGAGCTACGAGCAGTACTTC	14	TRBD1	TRBJ2-7	-	TRBV20-1
CASTWGGADEQFF	TGCGCCAGCACTTGGGGGGGAGCGGATGAGCAGTTCTTC	13	TRBD2	TRBJ2-1	few	TRBV5-1
CASSQEGQRGSYEQYF	TGCGCCAGCAGCCAAGAAGGACAGCGGGGATCCTACGAGCAGTACTTC	16	-	TRBJ2-7	-	TRBV4-1
CASSPRTGPNQPQHF	TGTGCCAGCAGTCCGAGAACAGGGCCTAATCAGCCCCAGCATTTT	15	-	TRBJ1-5	few	TRBV2
CASSLVRGDEQYF	TGTGCCAGCAGTCTCGTGAGGGGTGACGAGCAGTACTTC	13	-	TRBJ2-7	-	TRBV12-3/TRBV12-4
CASSNQGGSFHF	TGTGCCAGCAGTAACCAGGGGGGGTCCTTCCACTTT	12	TRBD1	TRBJ1-6	-	TRBV6-5
CASSHRDFSYNEQFF	TGTGCCAGCAGCCACCGGGACTTCTCGTACAATGAGCAGTTCTTC	15	-	TRBJ2-1	-	TRBV7-9
CSARGTADPYEQYF	TGCAGTGCTAGAGGGACAGCGGACCCCTACGAGCAGTACTTC	14	-	TRBJ2-7	-	TRBV20-1
CASGGNQETQYF	TGTGCCAGCGGAGGAAACCAAGAGACCCAGTACTTC	12	-	TRBJ2-5	once	TRBV5-6
CASSPDRRYEQYF	TGTGCCAGCTCACCAGACAGGCGCTACGAGCAGTACTTC	13	-	TRBJ2-7	few	TRBV18
CASSPGGPLSDTQYF	TGTGCCAGCAGCCCAGGGGGGCCGCTTTCAGATACGCAGTATTTT	15	-	TRBJ2-3	few	TRBV7-2
CASSSTGLAGAGETQYF	TGTGCCAGCAGTTCGACGGGACTAGCGGGGGCGGGAGAGACCCAGTACTTC	17	TRBD2	TRBJ2-5	few	TRBV6-5
CAIKGRDNSYSGANVLTF	TGTGCCATCAAAGGCCGGGACAATTCATACTCTGGGGCCAACGTCCTGACTTTC	18	-	TRBJ2-6	-	TRBV10-3
CSAKQEGGYGYTF	TGCAGTGCCAAGCAGGAGGGAGGGTATGGCTACACCTTC	13	-	TRBJ1-2	-	TRBV20-1
CAWRPPDGYTF	TGTGCCTGGAGACCTCCCGATGGCTACACCTTC	11	-	TRBJ1-2	-	TRBV30
CASSLAPTRVDYGYTF	TGTGCCAGCAGTTTAGCGCCGACGAGGGTTGACTATGGCTACACCTTC	16	-	TRBJ1-2	-	TRBV12-3/TRBV12-4
CASSLAHGQHGYGYTF	TGTGCCAGCAGCTTAGCGCATGGACAACATGGCTATGGCTACACCTTC	16	-	TRBJ1-2	-	TRBV7-2
CASSQGPSLGFTPLHF	TGTGCCAGCAGCCAGGGACCGTCCCTCGGATTCACACCCCTCCACTTT	16	-	TRBJ1-6	-	TRBV11-2
CSAPRADTEAFF	TGCAGTGCTCCCCGGGCGGACACTGAAGCTTTCTTT	12	-	TRBJ1-1	few	TRBV20-1
CSVVTRGEQFF	TGCAGCGTTGTTACTAGGGGTGAGCAGTTCTTC	11	-	TRBJ2-1	-	TRBV29-1
CASSPRGGRGNNEQFF	TGTGCCAGCAGCCCCCGCGGAGGACGGGGGAACAATGAGCAGTTCTTC	16	-	TRBJ2-1	-	TRBV7-9
CASSSLDLSSYNEQFF	TGTGCCAGCAGCTCCCTCGACTTGAGCTCCTACAATGAGCAGTTCTTC	16	-	TRBJ2-1	-	TRBV11-2
CASSLWTSRDEQFF	TGTGCCAGCAGCCTATGGACCAGCAGGGATGAGCAGTTCTTC	14	-	TRBJ2-1	few	TRBV7-2
CASSSQGGGKNIQYF	TGCGCCAGCAGCTCACAGGGGGGAGGCAAAAACATTCAGTACTTC	15	TRBD1	TRBJ2-4	-	TRBV5-1
CASSLSGGLAKNIQYF	TGTGCCAGCAGCTTATCTGGGGGGTTAGCCAAAAACATTCAGTACTTC	16	-	TRBJ2-4	-	TRBV7-8
CASSSGTSGNERYF	TGCGCCAGCAGCTCCGGGACTAGCGGGAATGAGCGGTACTTC	14	TRBD2	TRBJ2-4	once	TRBV5-1
CASSNLGESNYGYTF	TGTGCCAGCAGCAATTTGGGGGAATCTAACTATGGCTACACCTTC	15	-	TRBJ1-2	-	TRBV5-5
CSARTQLETQYF	TGCAGTGCTAGAACACAACTGGAGACCCAGTACTTC	12	-	TRBJ2-5	few	TRBV20-1
CASSQRVATYEQYF	TGCGCCAGCAGTCAAAGGGTCGCGACCTACGAGCAGTACTTC	14	-	TRBJ2-7	-	TRBV5-1